This TCR beta chain is from a study of patients and donors after allogeneic stem cell transplantation. TCRdb used MiXCR to reprocess the RT-PCR reads, holding one entry per CDR3 protein. The sample holds 200,000 to 250,000 distinct CDR3 sequences, less than 50% seen once. Sequencing input: blood, either unsorted or a sorted T cell fraction (not recorded which). The origin of this receptor is a human donor who was either an allogeneic HSCT recipient or a stem cell or donor lymphocyte infusion donor (not recorded which). It is not recorded whose cells these are; they may come from a transplant donor.

The CDR3 DNA reads TGCGCCAGCAGCTTGACAGGGAGCTCCTACGAGCAGTACTTC. Amino acid sequence: CASSLTGSSYEQYF. The chain links TRBV5-1 to TRBJ2-7, with TRBD1 as a possible D gene (6 bases). The CDR3 is 14 amino acids. Trimming cost V 1 base and J 0 bases, with 8 bases left between them. Germline CDR1 is SGHRS and CDR2 is YFSETQ.